This T cell receptor beta chain was identified during a study of blood T cells in healthy people across ages. V was pared by 3 bases and J by 5 bases, with 23 bases between. The CDR3 consists of 18 residues. Germline CDR1 is PRHDT and CDR2 is FYEKMQ (reference sequence). PCR was performed a second time for 7 to 11 cycles using a sample-barcoded 5' primer and a J-beta primer mix. Using its own MiXCR run on the 5' RACE reads, TCRdb lists one record per CDR3 protein. Here the sample spans roughly 730,000 distinct CDR3 sequences, just over 55% being singletons. Study results and caveats: A roughly linear age-dependent decrease characterized TCR beta diversity per million T cells.

As regards this clonotype: The antigen remains undetermined.

Source material: blood. The V and J genes are TRBV13 and TRBJ2-1, with D possibly TRBD1 on 6 matching bases. This TCR came from a man aged 40-49 years in good health. The CDR3 coding sequence is TGTGCCAGCAGCTTCCTCACGTACAGGGTCGAGCTCAACAATGAGCAGTTCTTC. Translating gives CASSFLTYRVELNNEQFF.